This TCR beta chain was sequenced during a study of early T cells in non-severe SARS-CoV-2 infection. TCRdb re-called the 5' RACE reads with MiXCR, one entry per CDR3 protein. The sample shows under 85,000 distinct CDR3 sequences, approximately 12% of them seen only once. The CDR3 is made up of 16 amino acids. CDR1 and CDR2 from the germline V gene are MNHNY and SVGAGI (reference sequence). The V segment lost 4 bases and the J segment 1 base; nucleotides outside the gene matches: 9. This clonotype was observed a handful of times. The chain has TRBV6-6 and TRBJ1-2; 7 bases agree with TRBD1. The material sequenced was whole blood. The clonotype was recovered from an adult who was a healthcare worker with PCR-confirmed SARS-CoV-2 infection or an uninfected control (not recorded which). The CDR3 bases are TGTGCCAGCAGTTCTCCGACAGGGAGGGGTAACTATGGCTACACCTTC. This gives the protein CASSSPTGRGNYGYTF.